Listed below are T cell receptor beta chains from one sample, sequenced in a study of tumor-infiltrating lymphocytes in primary liver carcinoma. MiXCR, run by TCRdb on the multiplex PCR reads, gives a single entry per CDR3 protein. The data show 100,000 or so distinct CDR3 sequences, 65% to 75% seen once. The sample was liver tumor tissue from sampling region 2. The receptors derive from a woman aged 60-75 years with primary liver carcinoma and hepatitis B virus infection. Both conserved end residues are part of each CDR3. The D gene is left open where the match is weak. The size entry is marked missing in some rows and otherwise reads once, few, many or a size class.

TRBJ1-2	NA	NA	TRBV6-1	CANSGPGYYGYTF	TGTGCCAACAGCGGGCCAGGATACTATGGCTACACCTTC
TRBJ2-7	NA	NA	TRBV29-1	CSAAGTASTYEQYF	TGCAGCGCTGCGGGGACAGCGTCAACATACGAGCAGTACTTC
TRBJ2-2	TRBD2	few	TRBV9	CASSPRLAGAGGELFF	TGTGCCAGCAGCCCGCGACTAGCGGGAGCGGGCGGGGAGCTGTTTTTT
TRBJ2-4	NA	NA	TRBV28	CASSPTTSSQNIQYF	TGTGCCAGCAGTCCGACCACCAGCTCCCAAAACATTCAGTACTTC
TRBJ2-2	NA	NA	TRBV28	CVSRRRGWDTGELFF	TGTGTCAGCAGACGACGTGGGTGGGACACCGGGGAGCTGTTTTTT
TRBJ2-1	NA	NA	TRBV12-5	CPSGLVWGRIDEQFF	TGTCCTAGTGGTTTGGTCTGGGGGAGGATCGATGAGCAGTTCTTC
TRBJ2-3	NA	few	TRBV7-3	CASSLMGTPDTQYF	TGTGCCAGCAGCTTAATGGGGACACCCGATACGCAGTATTTT
TRBJ2-3	NA	many	TRBV12-3/TRBV12-4	CASRIPPGETAF	TGTGCCAGCAGAATACCCCCCGGGGAGACGGCGTTT
TRBJ2-3	TRBD2	NA	TRBV11-3	CASSFTRGAPMDTHYF	TGTGCCAGCAGCTTCACGCGGGGGGCCCCAATGGATACGCATTATTTT
TRBJ2-7	TRBD2	NA	TRBV11-3	CANSLSGREHEQYF	TGTGCCAACAGTTTAAGCGGGCGGGAGCATGAGCAGTACTTC
TRBJ2-5	NA	NA	TRBV11-2	CASSFSRREETQYF	TGTGCCAGCAGCTTCAGCAGGAGGGAGGAGACCCAGTACTTC
TRBJ2-7	NA	NA	TRBV11-2	CASSLDWVSLACPYEQYF	TGTGCCAGCAGCCTAGATTGGGTCAGTCTAGCGTGTCCCTATGAGCAGTACTTC
TRBJ2-7	TRBD2	medium-sized	TRBV6-6	CASWEAGGREQYF	TGTGCCAGCTGGGAAGCGGGAGGTAGGGAGCAGTACTTC
TRBJ1-1	NA	NA	TRBV7-3	CASSSNPGGRTGAFF	TGTGCCAGCAGCTCCAACCCGGGGGGTAGGACTGGAGCTTTCTTT
TRBJ1-6	TRBD1	many	TRBV28	CASRADRIRNSPLHF	TGTGCCAGCAGAGCGGACAGGATTCGTAATTCACCCCTCCACTTT
TRBJ1-6	TRBD1	once	TRBV4-2	CRSSDRGSDRNSPLHF	TGTCGCAGCAGCGACAGGGGGTCTGACAGAAATTCACCCCTCCACTTT
TRBJ2-3	TRBD2	few	TRBV4-2	CARSPGLAPDTQYF	TGTGCCCGCAGCCCGGGACTAGCGCCAGATACGCAGTATTTT
TRBJ1-5	NA	NA	TRBV6-2/TRBV6-3	CASSYCGGNQPQHF	TGTGCCAGCAGTTACTGCGGCGGCAATCAGCCCCAGCATTTT
TRBJ1-5	NA	few	TRBV7-9	CTSSLVYSDNNQPQHF	TGTACCAGCAGCTTAGTTTATTCGGACAACAATCAGCCCCAGCATTTT
TRBJ1-6	NA	many	TRBV6-5	CASRETENSPLHF	TGTGCCAGCAGGGAAACAGAGAATTCACCCCTCCACTTT
TRBJ1-5	NA	many	TRBV6-5	CASRRRGGHQPQHF	TGTGCCAGCAGGCGGCGGGGGGGGCATCAGCCCCAGCATTTT
TRBJ2-7	TRBD2	NA	TRBV6-5	CASTSGLAGGKEYF	TGTGCCAGCACCTCGGGACTGGCGGGAGGAAAGGAGTACTTC
TRBJ1-2	NA	NA	TRBV11-2	CASSLDPVRALRYGYTF	TGTGCCAGCAGCTTAGACCCGGTCAGGGCACTGCGCTATGGCTACACCTTC
TRBJ2-1	TRBD1	few	TRBV29-1	CSVARDSDNEQFF	TGCAGCGTTGCAAGGGACAGTGACAATGAGCAGTTCTTC
TRBJ2-1	NA	NA	TRBV7-9	CTSSLGLAEVYNEQFF	TGTACCAGCAGCTTGGGATTAGCGGAAGTCTACAATGAGCAGTTCTTC
TRBJ2-1	NA	NA	TRBV10-1	CASIEGVSYNEQFF	TGCGCCAGCATTGAAGGGGTCTCCTACAATGAGCAGTTCTTC
TRBJ2-2	NA	many	TRBV12-3/TRBV12-4	CASRGLQGGTGELFF	TGTGCCAGCAGGGGACTACAGGGGGGCACCGGGGAGCTGTTTTTT
TRBJ1-2	TRBD1	many	TRBV6-5	CASSPLTGTNGYTF	TGTGCCAGCAGTCCCCTGACAGGGACTAATGGCTACACCTTC
TRBJ1-5	NA	NA	TRBV10-2	CAGNESSSDQPQHF	TGCGCCGGCAATGAGTCATCTAGCGATCAGCCCCAGCATTTT